The clone carrying this T cell receptor beta chain has just a few counts. CD8+CD57+ cell expansion had been shown by flow cytometry in patients chosen for sequencing. This specimen comes from a study of CD8+CD57+ T cells in acquired aplastic anemia. It was genomic DNA that served as the template for profiling TCR beta VDJ and CDR3. A single record per CDR3 protein comes from TCRdb applying MiXCR to the reads. The sample carries about 290,000 distinct CDR3 sequences, 56% recorded once. V gave up 5 bases and J gave up 5 bases; unmatched junction bases: 5. In germline, CDR1 is SNHLY, CDR2 FYNNEI. The CDR3 totals 13 residues.

The chain links TRBV2 to TRBJ1-1, with 7 bases fitting TRBD1. Material: sorted CD4+, CD8+, or CD8+CD57+ T cells (not recorded which) from PBMCs. The clonotype was recovered from a human donor with aplastic anemia. CDR3 amino acids: CASSQTGITEAFF. The CDR3 nucleotides are TGTGCCAGCAGTCAGACAGGGATAACTGAAGCTTTCTTT. Full variable domain (missing parts from reference TRBV2 and TRBJ1-1): EPEVTQTPSHQVTQMGQEVILRCVPISNHLYFYWYRQILGQKVEFLVSFYNNEISEKSEIFDDQFSVERPDGSNFTLKIRSTKLEDSAMYFCASSQTGITEAFFGQGTRLTVV.